The source of this T cell receptor beta chain is a study of cytomegalovirus exposure and HLA in healthy donors. The PCR used 60 Vbeta and 13 Jbeta primers. The method was immunoSEQ multiplex PCR; TCRdb's version includes in-frame clones alone and lacks a portion of them. The table records roughly 180,000 clones, around 75% of them present only once. V was shortened by 3 bases and J by 2 bases, with 7 bases between the two germline ends. In germline, CDR1 is MDHEN, CDR2 SYDVKM. This CDR3 is built from 13 residues. The sequence derives from a woman aged 25 to 45 in good health and CMV-seropositive. The rearrangement joins TRBV28 to TRBJ1-2; no definite D call. The specimen was PBMCs. The CDR3 coding sequence is TGTGCCAGCAGTTTTTCCACAAACTATGGCTACACCTTC. This encodes CASSFSTNYGYTF.